This T cell receptor (beta chain) was obtained from a study of blood T cells in healthy people across ages. Findings of the study overall: Long-lived donors had more naive CD4+ cells and higher diversity than aged donors. Diversity figures based on one million T cells were deemed too low.

This clonotype turned up a few times. Its antigen is unknown. Next came a second PCR, run for about 6 to 12 cycles, which used a sample-barcoded 5' primer along with a J-beta primer mix. TCRdb reanalysed the 5' RACE reads using MiXCR and keeps one entry per CDR3 protein. The sample yields around 990,000 distinct CDR3 sequences, roughly two fifths seen once. Trimming pared 8 bases from V and 0 bases from J, leaving 15 bases between. Germline loops: CDR1 MGHDK, CDR2 SYGVNS. The CDR3 runs to 15 residues. The sequenced sample consisted of blood. This sequence was found in a man aged 18 to 29 in good health. The rearrangement uses TRBV25-1 and TRBJ2-3; tentatively, D is TRBD1 or TRBD2 (6 bases each). This CDR3 is CASARGDTSTDTQYF. The DNA of the CDR3 is TGTGCCAGCGCGAGGGGGGATACTAGCACAGATACGCAGTATTTT.